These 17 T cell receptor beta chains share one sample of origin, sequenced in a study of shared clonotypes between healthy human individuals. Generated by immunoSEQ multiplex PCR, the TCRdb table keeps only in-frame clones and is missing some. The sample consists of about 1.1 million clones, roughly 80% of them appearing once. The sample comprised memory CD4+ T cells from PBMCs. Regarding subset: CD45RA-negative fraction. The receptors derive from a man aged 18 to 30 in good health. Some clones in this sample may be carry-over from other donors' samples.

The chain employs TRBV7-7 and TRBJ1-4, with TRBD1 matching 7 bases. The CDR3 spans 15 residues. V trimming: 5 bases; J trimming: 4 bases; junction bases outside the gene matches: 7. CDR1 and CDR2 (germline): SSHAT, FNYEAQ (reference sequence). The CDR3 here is CASSPGTAFNEKLFF. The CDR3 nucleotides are TGTGCCAGCAGCCCCGGGACAGCCTTTAATGAAAAACTGTTTTTT. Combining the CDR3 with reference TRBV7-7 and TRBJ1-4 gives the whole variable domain GAGVSQSPRYKVTKRGQDVTLRCDPISSHATLYWYQQALGQGPEFLTYFNYEAQPDKSGLPSDRFSAERPEGSISTLTIQRTEQRDSAMYRCASSPGTAFNEKLFFGSGTQLSVL.

CDR3 region: CASRDIGVMNTEAFF. The CDR3 nucleotides read TGTGCCAGCAGGGACATCGGGGTCATGAACACTGAAGCTTTCTTT. The J gene is TRBJ1-1, the V gene TRBV27; D might be TRBD1 (5 bases). From germline, CDR1 is MNHEY and CDR2 SMNVEV (reference sequence). The CDR3 runs to 15 residues. Trimming removed 6 bases from V and 0 bases from J, with 14 bases in between.

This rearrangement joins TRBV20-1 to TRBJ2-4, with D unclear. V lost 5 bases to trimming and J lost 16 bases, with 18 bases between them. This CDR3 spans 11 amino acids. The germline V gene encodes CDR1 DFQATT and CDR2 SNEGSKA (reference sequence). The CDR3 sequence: CSAAGHTEKYF. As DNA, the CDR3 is TGCAGTGCTGCTGGTCACACAGAGAAATACTTC.

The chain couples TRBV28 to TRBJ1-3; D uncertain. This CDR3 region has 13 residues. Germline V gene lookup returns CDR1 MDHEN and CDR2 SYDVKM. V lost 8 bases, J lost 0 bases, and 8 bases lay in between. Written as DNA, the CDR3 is TGTGCCAGCTGGGGTAGCTCTGGAAACACCATATATTTT. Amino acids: CASWGSSGNTIYF. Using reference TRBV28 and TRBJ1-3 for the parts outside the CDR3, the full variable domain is DVKVTQSSRYLVKRTGEKVFLECVQDMDHENMFWYRQDPGLGLRLIYFSYDVKMKEKGDIPEGYSVSREKKERFSLILESASTNQTSMYLCASWGSSGNTIYFGEGSWLTVV.

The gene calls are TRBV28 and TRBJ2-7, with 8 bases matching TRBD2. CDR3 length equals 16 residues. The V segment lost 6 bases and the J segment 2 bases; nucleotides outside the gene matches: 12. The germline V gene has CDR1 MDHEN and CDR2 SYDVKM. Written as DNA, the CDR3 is TGTGCCAGCAGGGGGCGGGGGGACCAAGGAGCCTACGAGCAGTACTTC. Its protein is CASRGRGDQGAYEQYF.

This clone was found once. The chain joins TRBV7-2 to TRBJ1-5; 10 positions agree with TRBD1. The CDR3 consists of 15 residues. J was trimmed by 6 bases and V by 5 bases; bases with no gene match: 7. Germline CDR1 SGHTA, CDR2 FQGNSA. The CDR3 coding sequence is TGTGCCAGCAGCGCCAGACAGGGGGCGGGTCAGCCCCAGCATTTT. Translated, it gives CASSARQGAGQPQHF.

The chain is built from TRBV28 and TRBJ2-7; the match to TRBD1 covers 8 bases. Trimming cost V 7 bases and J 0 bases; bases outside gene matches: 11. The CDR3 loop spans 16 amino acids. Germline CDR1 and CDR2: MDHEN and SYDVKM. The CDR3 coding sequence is TGTGCCAGCACTGGGACAGGCCCACCCAACTCCTACGAGCAGTACTTC. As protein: CASTGTGPPNSYEQYF. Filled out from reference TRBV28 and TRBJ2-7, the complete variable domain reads DVKVTQSSRYLVKRTGEKVFLECVQDMDHENMFWYRQDPGLGLRLIYFSYDVKMKEKGDIPEGYSVSREKKERFSLILESASTNQTSMYLCASTGTGPPNSYEQYFGPGTRLTVT.

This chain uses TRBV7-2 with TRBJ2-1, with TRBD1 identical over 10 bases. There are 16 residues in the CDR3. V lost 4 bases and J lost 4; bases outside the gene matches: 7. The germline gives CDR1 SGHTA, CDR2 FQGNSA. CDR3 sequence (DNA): TGTGCCAGCAGCTCCCGGACAGGGGGAGTTTACAATGAGCAGTTCTTC. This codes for CASSSRTGGVYNEQFF.

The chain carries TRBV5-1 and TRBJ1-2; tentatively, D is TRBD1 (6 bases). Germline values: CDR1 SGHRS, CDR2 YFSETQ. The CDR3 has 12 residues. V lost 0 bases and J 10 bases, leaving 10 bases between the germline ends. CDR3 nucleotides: TGCGCCAGCAGCTTGGAAACAGGGATCTACACCTTC. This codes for CASSLETGIYTF.

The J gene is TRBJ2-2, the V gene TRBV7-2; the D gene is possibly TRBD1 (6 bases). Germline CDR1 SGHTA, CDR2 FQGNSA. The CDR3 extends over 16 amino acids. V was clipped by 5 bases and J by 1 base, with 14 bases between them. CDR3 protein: CASSHQGHKNTGELFF. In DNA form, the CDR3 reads TGTGCCAGCAGCCATCAGGGACACAAGAACACCGGGGAGCTGTTTTTT.

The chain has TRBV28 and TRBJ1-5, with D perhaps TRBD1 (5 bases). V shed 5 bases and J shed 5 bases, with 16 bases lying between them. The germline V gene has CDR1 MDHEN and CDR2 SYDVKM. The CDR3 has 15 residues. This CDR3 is CASSPGGGPDQPQHF. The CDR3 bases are TGTGCCAGCAGTCCCGGGGGGGGACCGGATCAGCCCCAGCATTTT.

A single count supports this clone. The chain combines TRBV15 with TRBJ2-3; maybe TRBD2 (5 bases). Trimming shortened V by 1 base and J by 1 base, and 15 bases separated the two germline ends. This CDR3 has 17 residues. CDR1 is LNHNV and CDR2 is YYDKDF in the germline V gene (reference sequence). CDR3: CATSRAGRAKGTDTQYF. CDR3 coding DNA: TGTGCCACCAGCAGAGCCGGGCGGGCAAAGGGCACAGATACGCAGTATTTT.

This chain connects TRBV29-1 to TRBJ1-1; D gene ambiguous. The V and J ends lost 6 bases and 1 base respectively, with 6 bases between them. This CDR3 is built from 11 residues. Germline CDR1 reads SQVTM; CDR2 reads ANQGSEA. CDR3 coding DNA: TGCAGCGTGGCCGCGAACACTGAAGCTTTCTTT. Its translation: CSVAANTEAFF.

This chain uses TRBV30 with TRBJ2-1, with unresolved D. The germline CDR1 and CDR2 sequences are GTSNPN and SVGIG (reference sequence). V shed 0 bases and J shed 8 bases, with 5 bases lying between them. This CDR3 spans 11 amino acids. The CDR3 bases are TGTGCCTGGAGTGTACTCGATGAGCAGTTCTTC. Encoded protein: CAWSVLDEQFF.

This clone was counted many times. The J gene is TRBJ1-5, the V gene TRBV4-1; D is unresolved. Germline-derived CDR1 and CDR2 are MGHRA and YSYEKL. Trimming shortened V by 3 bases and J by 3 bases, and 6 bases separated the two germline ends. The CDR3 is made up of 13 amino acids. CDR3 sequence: CASSHGPNQPQHF. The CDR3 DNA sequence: TGCGCCAGCAGCCATGGACCCAATCAGCCCCAGCATTTT.

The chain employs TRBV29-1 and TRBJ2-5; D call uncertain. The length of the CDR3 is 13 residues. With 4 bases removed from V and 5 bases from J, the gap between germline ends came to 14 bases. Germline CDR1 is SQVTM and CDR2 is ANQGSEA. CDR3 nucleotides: TGCAGCGTTGCCGGCCCGCCCAAGGAGACCCAGTACTTC. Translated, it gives CSVAGPPKETQYF.

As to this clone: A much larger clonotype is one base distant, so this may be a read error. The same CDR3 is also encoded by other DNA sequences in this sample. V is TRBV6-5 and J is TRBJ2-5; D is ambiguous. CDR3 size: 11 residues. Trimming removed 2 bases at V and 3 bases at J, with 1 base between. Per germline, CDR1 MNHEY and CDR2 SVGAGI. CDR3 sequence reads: CASSYKETQYF. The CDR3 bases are TGTGCCAGCAGTTACAAAGAGACCCAGTACTTC.